Detailed here is one TCR beta chain. The antigen is not known. The source of the sample is a study of shared clonotypes between healthy human individuals. Study-level results: A few donors shared around 5.2% of their naive CD4 clonotypes.

The protocol was immunoSEQ multiplex PCR, while the TCRdb copy is restricted to in-frame clones and leaves out a portion. Here the sample spans 600,000 to 750,000 clones, roughly 70% being singletons. Caucasian adults living in Nashville, Tennessee, provided all samples. This clonotype was sampled from a woman in her 30s in good health. The sample comprised memory CD4+ T cells sorted from blood. This sample's subset: CD45RA-negative fraction.

In DNA form, the CDR3 reads TGCGCCAGCAGCACCCGGCGGACAGGGAATGACGAAAAACTGTTTTTT. Its translation: CASSTRRTGNDEKLFF. The gene calls are TRBV4-1 and TRBJ1-4, with 8 positions matching TRBD1. The J segment lost 8 bases and the V segment lost 5 bases, leaving 13 bases of the junction unmatched. This CDR3 has 16 residues. Germline loops: CDR1 MGHRA, CDR2 YSYEKL.